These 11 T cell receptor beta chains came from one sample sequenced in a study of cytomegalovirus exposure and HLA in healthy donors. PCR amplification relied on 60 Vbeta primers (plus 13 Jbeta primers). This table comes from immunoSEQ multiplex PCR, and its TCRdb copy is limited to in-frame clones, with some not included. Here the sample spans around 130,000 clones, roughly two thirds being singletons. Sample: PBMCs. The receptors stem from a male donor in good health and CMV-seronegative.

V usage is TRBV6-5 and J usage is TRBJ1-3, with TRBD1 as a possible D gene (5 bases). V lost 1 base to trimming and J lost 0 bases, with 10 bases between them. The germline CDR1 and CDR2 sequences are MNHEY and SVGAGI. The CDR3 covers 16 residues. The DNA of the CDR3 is TGTGCCAGCAGTTACTGGGGGGGGGTCTCTGGAAACACCATATATTTT. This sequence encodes CASSYWGGVSGNTIYF.

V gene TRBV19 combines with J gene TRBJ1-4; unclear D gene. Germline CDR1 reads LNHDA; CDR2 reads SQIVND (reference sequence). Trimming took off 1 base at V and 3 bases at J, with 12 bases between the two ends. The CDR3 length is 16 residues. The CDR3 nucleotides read TGTGCCAGTAGTATAGCCCGTCGTCAGTCTAATGAAAAACTGTTTTTT. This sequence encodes CASSIARRQSNEKLFF.

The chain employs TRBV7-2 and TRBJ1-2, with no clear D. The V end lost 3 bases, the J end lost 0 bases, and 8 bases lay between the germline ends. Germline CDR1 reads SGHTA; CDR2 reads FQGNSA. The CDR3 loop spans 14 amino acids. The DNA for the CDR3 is TGTGCCAGCAGCTTGGCAGGATCTAACTATGGCTACACCTTC. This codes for CASSLAGSNYGYTF.

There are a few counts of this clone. CDR3 sequence: CASSLSDRFYEQYF. The CDR3 DNA is TGTGCCAGCAGTTTATCAGATCGGTTTTACGAGCAGTACTTC. The gene calls are TRBV27 and TRBJ2-7; D remains ambiguous. The germline V gene has CDR1 MNHEY and CDR2 SMNVEV (reference sequence). The CDR3 length is 14 residues. Deletions cut 0 bases from V and 4 bases from J, with 10 bases between.

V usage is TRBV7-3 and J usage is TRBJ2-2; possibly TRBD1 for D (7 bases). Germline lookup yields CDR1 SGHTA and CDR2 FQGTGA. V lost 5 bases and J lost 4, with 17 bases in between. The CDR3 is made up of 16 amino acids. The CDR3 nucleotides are TGTGCCAGCAGCCCAGGGGGGACAAGTTCCACCGGGGAGCTGTTTTTT. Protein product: CASSPGGTSSTGELFF. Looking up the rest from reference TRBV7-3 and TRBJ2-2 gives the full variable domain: GAGVSQTPSNKVTEKGKYVELRCDPISGHTALYWYRQSLGQGPEFLIYFQGTGAADDSGLPNDRFFAVRPEGSVSTLKIQRTERGDSAVYLCASSPGGTSSTGELFFGEGSRLTVL.

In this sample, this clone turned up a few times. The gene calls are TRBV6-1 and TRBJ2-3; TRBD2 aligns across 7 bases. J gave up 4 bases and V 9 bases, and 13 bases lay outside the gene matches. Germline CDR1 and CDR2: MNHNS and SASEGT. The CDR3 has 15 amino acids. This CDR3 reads CASLWSGLSSDTQYF. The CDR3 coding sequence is TGTGCCAGTTTATGGTCGGGACTAAGTTCAGATACGCAGTATTTT.

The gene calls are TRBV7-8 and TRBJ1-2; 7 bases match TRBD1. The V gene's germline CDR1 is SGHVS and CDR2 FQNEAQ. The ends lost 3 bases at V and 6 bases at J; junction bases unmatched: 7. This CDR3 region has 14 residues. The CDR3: CASSFAGTDNGYTF. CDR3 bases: TGTGCCAGCAGCTTCGCCGGGACAGATAATGGCTACACCTTC.

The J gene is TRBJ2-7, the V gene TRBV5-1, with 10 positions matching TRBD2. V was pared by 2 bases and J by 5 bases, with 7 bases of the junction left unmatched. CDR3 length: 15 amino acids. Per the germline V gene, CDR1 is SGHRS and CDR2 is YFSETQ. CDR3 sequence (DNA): TGCGCCAGCAGCTTCGGTAGCGGGGGGCCCCACGAGCAGTACTTC. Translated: CASSFGSGGPHEQYF.

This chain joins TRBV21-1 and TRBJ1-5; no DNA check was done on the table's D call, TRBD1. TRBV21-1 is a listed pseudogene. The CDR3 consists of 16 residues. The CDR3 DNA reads TGTGCCAGCAGCAAAATTGCGACAAAAGGCGATCAGCCCCAGCATTTT. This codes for CASSKIATKGDQPQHF.

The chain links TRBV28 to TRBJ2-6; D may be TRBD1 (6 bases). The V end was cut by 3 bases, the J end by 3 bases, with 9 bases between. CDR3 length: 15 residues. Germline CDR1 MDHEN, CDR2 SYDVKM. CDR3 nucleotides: TGTGCCAGCAGTTTCTCGACAGGTGGGGCCAACGTCCTGACTTTC. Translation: CASSFSTGGANVLTF.

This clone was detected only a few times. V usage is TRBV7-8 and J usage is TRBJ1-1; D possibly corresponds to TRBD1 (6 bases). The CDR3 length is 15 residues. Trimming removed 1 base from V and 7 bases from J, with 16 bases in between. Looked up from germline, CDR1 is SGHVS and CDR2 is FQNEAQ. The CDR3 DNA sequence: TGTGCCAGCAGCTTAGAGGGGGGGAGATGGTATGAAGCTTTCTTT. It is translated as CASSLEGGRWYEAFF. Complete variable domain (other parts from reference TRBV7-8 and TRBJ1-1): GAGVSQSPRYKVAKRGQDVALRCDPISGHVSLFWYQQALGQGPEFLTYFQNEAQLDKSGLPSDRFFAERPEGSVSTLKIQRTQQEDSAVYLCASSLEGGRWYEAFFGQGTRLTVV.